This TCR beta chain is drawn from a study of OX40 agonist ivuxolimab in advanced cancers. Study-wide context: The study treated patients with ivuxolimab, an agonistic anti-OX40 (CD134) antibody. Patients assigned to dose escalation were diagnosed with hepatocellular carcinoma, melanoma, renal cell or head and neck cancer. Eligibility admitted prior anti-PD-1, anti-PD-L1 or anti-CTLA-4 therapy; approximately 40% had some.

Method: immunoSEQ multiplex PCR; TCRdb's copy keeps in-frame clones and lacks some. The table lists about 79,000 clones, 88% of them singletons, with 4.1% in the top ten. On this clone: Antigen specificity is unknown.

The CDR3 consists of 15 residues. Unmatched junction bases numbered 9, after V lost 8 bases and J lost 5 bases. Germline lookup yields CDR1 SNHLY and CDR2 FYNNEI. Study-wide points: More expanded clones were seen, on average, in CD8+ T cells than in CD4+.

V is TRBV2 and J is TRBJ2-7; 13 nucleotides align to TRBD2. The input for sequencing was CD4+ or CD8+ T cells sorted from blood, taken in a trial of the OX40 agonist ivuxolimab. The origin of this receptor is an adult with an advanced solid tumor such as melanoma, head and neck, liver or kidney cancer. The CDR3 coding sequence is TGTGCCAGCCGAGGGACTAGCGGGAAGTCTCACGAGCAGTACTTC. It translates to CASRGTSGKSHEQYF. Complete variable domain (other parts from reference TRBV2 and TRBJ2-7): EPEVTQTPSHQVTQMGQEVILRCVPISNHLYFYWYRQILGQKVEFLVSFYNNEISEKSEIFDDQFSVERPDGSNFTLKIRSTKLEDSAMYFCASRGTSGKSHEQYFGPGTRLTVT.